The 10 T cell receptor beta chains listed next were all sequenced from one sample in a study of T cell responses to AZD1222 COVID-19 vaccine. TCRdb's table, derived via immunoSEQ multiplex PCR, lists solely in-frame clones and lacks some. The table shows 150,000 or so clones, with 80% to 95% occurring only once. The sample consisted of peripheral blood, taken on day 0 of AZD1222 vaccination. Every receptor here comes from an adult in good health.

The chain is built from TRBV14 and TRBJ2-5, with a possible D match to TRBD2 (5 bases). The CDR3 consists of 13 residues. CDR1 and CDR2 from the germline V gene are SGHDN and FVKESK. V lost 6 bases and J lost 7, with 15 bases in between. Here the CDR3 DNA reads TGTGCCAGCAGTCAAAACGCGGGTGGGACCCAGTACTTC. Encoded protein: CASSQNAGGTQYF.

The chain couples TRBV5-1 to TRBJ1-2; 8 nucleotides line up with TRBD1. Germline V lookup: CDR1 SGHRS, CDR2 YFSETQ. This CDR3 region has 15 residues. The V segment lost 0 bases and the J segment 8 bases; nucleotides outside the gene matches: 9. The CDR3 DNA sequence: TGCGCCAGCAGCTTGGCCCAGGGGGCAAGAGACGGCTACACCTTC. Translated: CASSLAQGARDGYTF.

The chain combines TRBV2 with TRBJ2-4; TRBD2 matches 10 bases. The junction had 1 base not matched to a gene; V was cut back by 2 bases and J by 0 bases. Germline V gene lookup returns CDR1 SNHLY and CDR2 FYNNEI. This CDR3 has 16 amino acids. The CDR3 bases are TGTGCCAGCAGTGAACTAGCGGGAGTAGCCAAAAACATTCAGTACTTC. This encodes CASSELAGVAKNIQYF. Variable domain in full (rest from reference TRBV2 and TRBJ2-4): EPEVTQTPSHQVTQMGQEVILRCVPISNHLYFYWYRQILGQKVEFLVSFYNNEISEKSEIFDDQFSVERPDGSNFTLKIRSTKLEDSAMYFCASSELAGVAKNIQYFGAGTRLSVL.

The chain couples TRBV2 to TRBJ2-7; 8 nucleotides match TRBD2. The V and J ends lost 8 bases and 6 bases, in that order; junction bases with no gene match: 9. The CDR3 runs 13 residues. CDR1 and CDR2 (germline): SNHLY, FYNNEI. The CDR3 nucleotides read TGTGCCAGCTCGCGGGGGGCGGCAGTCGAGCAGTACTTC. Its translation is CASSRGAAVEQYF.

This chain joins TRBV7-2 and TRBJ2-1, with 7 bases identical to TRBD2. Trimming at V came to 2 bases and at J to 8 bases, leaving 6 bases not matched to a gene. The germline gives CDR1 SGHTA, CDR2 FQGNSA. This CDR3 is built from 14 residues. As DNA, the CDR3 is TGTGCCAGCAGCTTATTGGGGGGGTCCGATGAGCAGTTCTTC. It is translated as CASSLLGGSDEQFF.

This clone occurred once. The rearrangement links TRBV6-5 to TRBJ1-6; perhaps TRBD1 as D (6 bases). This CDR3 has 15 residues. The germline V and J ends were trimmed by 0 bases and 6 bases, with 9 bases remaining between them. Germline V gene data show CDR1 as MNHEY and CDR2 as SVGAGI. This CDR3 is CASSYSGGSNSPLHF. CDR3 DNA sequence: TGTGCCAGCAGTTACTCAGGGGGAAGTAATTCACCCCTCCACTTT.

The chain uses TRBV24-1 and TRBJ2-3; D possibly matches TRBD1 or TRBD2 (5 bases each). In germline, CDR1 is KGHDR, CDR2 SFDVKD. This CDR3 has 15 residues. Trimming took 7 bases from V and 0 from J, leaving 13 bases between them. The CDR3 loop reads CATSAAGDSTDTQYF. In DNA form, the CDR3 reads TGTGCCACCAGCGCGGCCGGGGACAGCACAGATACGCAGTATTTT.

The CDR3 coding sequence is TGTGCCAGCAGTAAAACGGGACAGGGGACAGATACGCAGTATTTT. Encoded protein: CASSKTGQGTDTQYF. This sequence joins TRBV28 and TRBJ2-3, with 10 positions matching TRBD1. Looked up from germline, CDR1 is MDHEN and CDR2 is SYDVKM. V trimming: 5 bases; J trimming: 3 bases; junction bases outside the gene matches: 5. The CDR3 length is 15 residues.

This chain uses TRBV28 with TRBJ2-2, with D uncertain. The CDR3 is 11 amino acids. The V gene lost 8 bases and the J gene lost 2 bases, with 3 bases spanning the gap. CDR1 is MDHEN and CDR2 is SYDVKM in the germline V gene. CDR3 coding DNA: TGTGCCAGCTCCAACACCGGGGAGCTGTTTTTT. Encoded protein: CASSNTGELFF.

V and J are TRBV29-1 and TRBJ2-3, with D tentatively TRBD1 (6 bases). The germline CDR1 and CDR2 sequences are SQVTM and ANQGSEA. The V end was cut by 5 bases, the J end by 5 bases, with 11 bases between. CDR3 length equals 12 residues. In DNA, the CDR3 is TGCAGCGTTTACAGGGTGGAAGATACGCAGTATTTT. This encodes CSVYRVEDTQYF.